This T cell receptor beta chain was retrieved from a study of T cell repertoires in cytomegalovirus infection (dated by TCRdb to about 2019). About the investigation overall: The peptide stimulations were aimed at well-studied HLA-B-restricted epitopes as well as recently identified HLA-C-restricted CMV epitopes, whose presentation resists viral immunomodulation. Donor HLA type was relevant to the analysis, because carriage of CMV infection together with the matching HLA type was indicated by public TCR beta signatures. Results the study describes overall, beyond this receptor: The ex vivo response was dominated by HLA-C-restricted CMV-specific TCR beta clonotypes, which also provided the single most frequent clonotype in two of eight donors. Carriers of CMV infection plus the relevant HLA type were discriminated by the cumulative frequency of public TCR beta family members in the study cohort and in an independent roughly 320-donor cohort.

About this clonotype: Its antigen remains unidentified. No much larger clonotype is one base removed from it; base qualities were not supplied.

From cysteine to valine, the CDR3 is 15 amino acids long. The CDR3 DNA has 45 bases and is translated from base 1. Based on the germline V gene, the CDR1 and CDR2 sequences are MNHNS and SASEGT. V lost 5 bases and J lost 1 base, and the count of bases not matched to a germline gene is 7. These reads were obtained on an Illumina HiSeq 1500. TCRdb handled the public reads itself, with Q25 trimming in fastp and clone calling in MiXCR, and kept productive beta chains. All rows with the same CDR3 protein become a single entry with the most common DNA and genes. The sample table contains about 900,000 distinct CDR3 sequences; only one count was recorded for more than 25% of them. The top ten clonotypes cover over 12% of the sample. What the treatment or condition label conveys for this sample: in vitro stimulation with specific CMV peptide epitopes to enrich CMV-specific T cells.

The sample in question was cultured CD8+ T cells from PBMCs, obtained from culture after CMV antigen stimulation. This sequence originates from a human donor in good health (CMV status not recorded). Some clones in this sample may be carry-over from other donors' samples. Recombination connected TRBV6-1 to TRBJ2-7, with TRBD2 identical over 8 junction bases. The nucleotides are TGTGCCAGCAGTACCTTAGCGGGGTCTTCCTACGAGCAGTACGTC. Translated, it reads CASSTLAGSSYEQYV.